The 21 T cell receptor beta chains given below trace back to one sample, sequenced in a study of T cell repertoires in aging, cancer and after chemotherapy. TCR beta rearrangements were amplified from peripheral blood genomic DNA. Rearranged V-D-J TRB sequences were amplified with a mixed TRB-A/B primer pool. Each CDR3 protein gets one entry after TCRdb re-called the multiplex PCR reads with MiXCR. The sample has 7,000 to 9,500 distinct CDR3 sequences; 20% to 30% are singletons. Sequencing was done on a sample of blood. Receptor source: a human donor with a blood cancer. The donor label of this sample is uncertain.

The genes are TRBV5-6 and TRBJ1-6, with TRBD1 identical over 7 bases. V trimming: 4 bases; J trimming: 3 bases; junction bases outside the gene matches: 10. CDR3 size: 17 residues. Germline CDR1 is SGHDT and CDR2 is YYEEEE. Here the CDR3 DNA reads TGTGCCAGCAGCACCGCCAGGGGGAGAAACTATAATTCACCCCTCCACTTT. It is translated as CASSTARGRNYNSPLHF.

The chain recombines TRBV30 with TRBJ2-1; TRBD1 aligns across 8 bases. The trim removed 5 bases at V and 12 bases at J, leaving 9 bases unmatched. The CDR3 consists of 12 residues. Germline CDR1 reads GTSNPN; CDR2 reads SVGIG (reference sequence). The CDR3 DNA sequence: TGTGCCTGGGGACAGGGCGGCACCGGGCAGTTCTTC. This gives the protein CAWGQGGTGQFF.

This CDR3 reads CATSDRTSQSTDTQYF. CDR3 DNA sequence: TGTGCCACCAGTGATCGGACTTCCCAGAGCACAGATACGCAGTATTTT. V gene TRBV24-1 combines with J gene TRBJ2-3; D is possibly TRBD2 (5 bases). The CDR3 spans 16 residues. V was pared by 3 bases and J by 0 bases, with 12 bases between. The V gene's germline CDR1 is KGHDR and CDR2 SFDVKD.

This rearrangement joins TRBV6-5 to TRBJ1-4, with D possibly TRBD1 on 5 matching bases. Trimming took 6 bases from V and 7 from J, leaving 9 bases between them. Germline assignment: CDR1 MNHEY and CDR2 SVGAGI. The CDR3 runs to 12 residues. The CDR3 DNA reads TGTGCCAGCAGACGGGGGATTGAAAAACTGTTTTTT. Translated: CASRRGIEKLFF.

This clonotype is judged medium-sized. V usage is TRBV6-5 and J usage is TRBJ2-3; D uncertain. Trimming stripped 9 bases from V and 0 bases from J, with 10 bases between. CDR3 length equals 13 residues. CDR1 is MNHEY and CDR2 is SVGAGI in the germline V gene. Written as DNA, the CDR3 is TGTGCCAGTCACCTTAGCAGCACAGATACGCAGTATTTT. Translation gives CASHLSSTDTQYF.

This clonotype ranks as medium-sized. This rearrangement joins TRBV5-5 to TRBJ1-5; D unresolved. This CDR3 is 13 amino acids long. V dropped 3 bases and J dropped 0 bases, with 4 bases sitting between them. CDR1 and CDR2 from the germline V gene are SGHKS and YYEKEE (reference sequence). In nucleotides, the CDR3 is TGTGCCAGCAGCTCTACTAGCAATCAGCCCCAGCATTTT. Translating it yields CASSSTSNQPQHF. The variable domain in full, completed from reference TRBV5-5 and TRBJ1-5, reads DAGVTQSPTHLIKTRGQQVTLRCSPISGHKSVSWYQQVLGQGPQFIFQYYEKEERGRGNFPDRFSARQFPNYSSELNVNALLLGDSALYLCASSSTSNQPQHFGDGTRLSIL.

The chain joins TRBV7-9 to TRBJ2-7; 11 nucleotides align to TRBD2. The V and J ends lost 3 bases and 5 bases, in that order; junction bases with no gene match: 9. Germline lookup yields CDR1 SEHNR and CDR2 FQNEAQ (reference sequence). The CDR3 extends over 16 amino acids. The chain's CDR3 is CASSFDPSGRFDEQYF. CDR3 sequence (DNA): TGTGCCAGCAGCTTCGATCCTAGCGGGAGGTTCGACGAGCAGTACTTC.

This clonotype is categorized as medium-sized (0.01 to 0.1%). The CDR3 region is CSARQGTYEQYF. As DNA, the CDR3 is TGCAGCGCTAGACAGGGAACCTACGAGCAGTACTTC. The chain has TRBV29-1 and TRBJ2-7; the match to TRBD1 covers 7 bases. CDR1 is SQVTM, CDR2 ANQGSEA, per germline. V lost 7 bases and J lost 2; bases outside the gene matches: 5. The CDR3 is 12 amino acids.

This chain links TRBV10-1 with TRBJ2-2; weak D call: TRBD1 (5 bases). The CDR3 totals 13 residues. V was clipped by 6 bases and J by 4 bases, with 9 bases between them. Germline lookup yields CDR1 WNHNN and CDR2 SYGVQD (reference sequence). For the CDR3, the DNA is TGCGCCAGCAGGGTGGGGCTCACCGGGGAGCTGTTTTTT. Translating gives CASRVGLTGELFF.

This clonotype was counted between two and nine times. The chain carries TRBV11-2 and TRBJ2-1; TRBD1 aligns across 7 bases. V shed 3 bases, J shed 1 base, and the junction held 6 bases outside the gene matches. The CDR3 length is 16 residues. From germline, CDR1 is SGHAT and CDR2 FQNNGV. The CDR3 DNA reads as TGTGCCAGCAGCTTGGTACAGGGGTCTTCCTACAATGAGCAGTTCTTC. Translating gives CASSLVQGSSYNEQFF.

The V gene is TRBV6-5, the J gene TRBJ1-3; 10 positions match TRBD1. The CDR3 is 18 residues long. Germline V gene sequence: CDR1 MNHEY, CDR2 SVGAGI. After removal of 0 bases from V and 1 base from J, the junction contained 6 bases not matched to a gene. CDR3 in DNA: TGTGCCAGCAGTTACTCCGGGACAGGGGTTTATTCTGGAAACACCATATATTTT. Translation: CASSYSGTGVYSGNTIYF.

This chain uses TRBV5-1 with TRBJ2-7, with 10 bases that match TRBD1. This CDR3 comprises 18 residues. Germline V CDR1 and CDR2: SGHRS, YFSETQ. The junction had 19 bases not matched to a gene; V was cut back by 4 bases and J by 6 bases. CDR3 amino acids: CASSIGRDRGRTYFEQYF. The CDR3, as DNA: TGCGCCAGCAGCATAGGCCGGGACAGGGGAAGGACTTACTTCGAGCAGTACTTC.

This clonotype was seen a handful of times. V gene TRBV6-1 combines with J gene TRBJ2-7; 10 bases are shared with TRBD1. The CDR3 has 16 amino acids. Trimming removed 5 bases from V and 0 bases from J; junction bases left unmatched: 7. Germline V gene data show CDR1 as MNHNS and CDR2 as SASEGT. The CDR3 DNA sequence: TGTGCCAGCAGTACTCAGGACAGGGGGACCTCCTACGAGCAGTACTTC. Protein product: CASSTQDRGTSYEQYF.

Within the sample, this clonotype is medium-sized. The CDR3 here is CASSLDRTPYNEQFF. The CDR3 DNA sequence: TGTGCCAGCAGTCTCGACAGAACCCCCTACAATGAGCAGTTCTTC. The V gene is TRBV6-5, the J gene TRBJ2-1; D is perhaps TRBD1 (5 bases). CDR3 size: 15 residues. The V gene's germline CDR1 is MNHEY and CDR2 SVGAGI. The V end was cut by 5 bases, the J end by 2 bases, with 13 bases between.

The table lists this clonotype with a few counts. The chain uses TRBV27 and TRBJ1-5; no clear D. Germline loops: CDR1 MNHEY, CDR2 SMNVEV (reference sequence). This CDR3 is 15 amino acids long. V lost 0 bases and J 0 bases, leaving 6 bases between the germline ends. This chain's CDR3 is CASSLSKNSNQPQHF. CDR3 nucleotides: TGTGCCAGCAGTTTATCCAAAAATAGCAATCAGCCCCAGCATTTT.

This chain connects TRBV11-1 to TRBJ2-1, with 14 bases matching TRBD2. This CDR3 is 16 amino acids long. Per germline, CDR1 SGHAT and CDR2 FQDESV (reference sequence). V was clipped by 4 bases and J by 7 bases; unmatched bases: 6. The CDR3 coding sequence is TGTGCCAGCAGCTCCAGACTAGCGGGAGGGCCTAATGAGCAGTTCTTC. It encodes CASSSRLAGGPNEQFF.

This clonotype is medium-sized by share. The genes are TRBV19 and TRBJ2-4; no definite D call. The V end lost 3 bases, the J end lost 5 bases, and 8 bases lay between the germline ends. CDR3 length: 13 amino acids. In germline, CDR1 is LNHDA, CDR2 SQIVND (reference sequence). The DNA for the CDR3 is TGTGCCAGTAGTATTGACGGACAAAACATTCAGTACTTC. Translated, it gives CASSIDGQNIQYF.

The chain uses TRBV30 and TRBJ1-2; D remains ambiguous. The CDR3 loop spans 11 amino acids. Germline-derived CDR1 and CDR2 are GTSNPN and SVGIG (reference sequence). V shed 8 bases and J shed 4 bases, with 11 bases lying between them. CDR3 in amino acids: CAGESFYGYTF. The CDR3 DNA follows: TGTGCCGGCGAGTCTTTCTATGGCTACACCTTC. The full variable domain, its missing parts supplied by reference TRBV30 and TRBJ1-2, is SQTIHQWPATLVQPVGSPLSLECTVEGTSNPNLYWYRQAAGRGLQLLFYSVGIGQISSEVPQNLSASRPQDRQFILSSKKLLLSDSGFYLCAGESFYGYTFGSGTRLTVV.

The rearrangement links TRBV5-6 to TRBJ1-1, with D unresolved. The germline gives CDR1 SGHDT, CDR2 YYEEEE. The CDR3 contains 12 residues. V was pared by 2 bases and J by 8 bases, with 10 bases between. The CDR3 DNA follows: TGTGCCAGCAGCTTAGCCGCCTTCGAAGCTTTCTTT. Amino acid sequence: CASSLAAFEAFF.

The V gene is TRBV7-6, the J gene TRBJ2-5; D uncertain. Per the germline V gene, CDR1 is SGHVS and CDR2 is FNYEAQ. Trimming left V 6 bases short and J 2 bases short, with 13 bases between. The CDR3 has 14 residues. The CDR3 nucleotides are TGTGCCAGCAGAGACACCCCCTTACAAGAGACCCAGTACTTC. Encoded protein: CASRDTPLQETQYF.

By proportion, this clonotype is medium-sized. V usage is TRBV19 and J usage is TRBJ1-4; no reliable D call. Germline V gene lookup returns CDR1 LNHDA and CDR2 SQIVND (reference sequence). CDR3 size: 15 residues. Trimming left V 4 bases short and J 6 bases short, with 15 bases between. This CDR3 reads CASSSPAKDHEKLFF. CDR3 coding DNA: TGTGCCAGTAGTAGTCCGGCGAAGGACCATGAAAAACTGTTTTTT.